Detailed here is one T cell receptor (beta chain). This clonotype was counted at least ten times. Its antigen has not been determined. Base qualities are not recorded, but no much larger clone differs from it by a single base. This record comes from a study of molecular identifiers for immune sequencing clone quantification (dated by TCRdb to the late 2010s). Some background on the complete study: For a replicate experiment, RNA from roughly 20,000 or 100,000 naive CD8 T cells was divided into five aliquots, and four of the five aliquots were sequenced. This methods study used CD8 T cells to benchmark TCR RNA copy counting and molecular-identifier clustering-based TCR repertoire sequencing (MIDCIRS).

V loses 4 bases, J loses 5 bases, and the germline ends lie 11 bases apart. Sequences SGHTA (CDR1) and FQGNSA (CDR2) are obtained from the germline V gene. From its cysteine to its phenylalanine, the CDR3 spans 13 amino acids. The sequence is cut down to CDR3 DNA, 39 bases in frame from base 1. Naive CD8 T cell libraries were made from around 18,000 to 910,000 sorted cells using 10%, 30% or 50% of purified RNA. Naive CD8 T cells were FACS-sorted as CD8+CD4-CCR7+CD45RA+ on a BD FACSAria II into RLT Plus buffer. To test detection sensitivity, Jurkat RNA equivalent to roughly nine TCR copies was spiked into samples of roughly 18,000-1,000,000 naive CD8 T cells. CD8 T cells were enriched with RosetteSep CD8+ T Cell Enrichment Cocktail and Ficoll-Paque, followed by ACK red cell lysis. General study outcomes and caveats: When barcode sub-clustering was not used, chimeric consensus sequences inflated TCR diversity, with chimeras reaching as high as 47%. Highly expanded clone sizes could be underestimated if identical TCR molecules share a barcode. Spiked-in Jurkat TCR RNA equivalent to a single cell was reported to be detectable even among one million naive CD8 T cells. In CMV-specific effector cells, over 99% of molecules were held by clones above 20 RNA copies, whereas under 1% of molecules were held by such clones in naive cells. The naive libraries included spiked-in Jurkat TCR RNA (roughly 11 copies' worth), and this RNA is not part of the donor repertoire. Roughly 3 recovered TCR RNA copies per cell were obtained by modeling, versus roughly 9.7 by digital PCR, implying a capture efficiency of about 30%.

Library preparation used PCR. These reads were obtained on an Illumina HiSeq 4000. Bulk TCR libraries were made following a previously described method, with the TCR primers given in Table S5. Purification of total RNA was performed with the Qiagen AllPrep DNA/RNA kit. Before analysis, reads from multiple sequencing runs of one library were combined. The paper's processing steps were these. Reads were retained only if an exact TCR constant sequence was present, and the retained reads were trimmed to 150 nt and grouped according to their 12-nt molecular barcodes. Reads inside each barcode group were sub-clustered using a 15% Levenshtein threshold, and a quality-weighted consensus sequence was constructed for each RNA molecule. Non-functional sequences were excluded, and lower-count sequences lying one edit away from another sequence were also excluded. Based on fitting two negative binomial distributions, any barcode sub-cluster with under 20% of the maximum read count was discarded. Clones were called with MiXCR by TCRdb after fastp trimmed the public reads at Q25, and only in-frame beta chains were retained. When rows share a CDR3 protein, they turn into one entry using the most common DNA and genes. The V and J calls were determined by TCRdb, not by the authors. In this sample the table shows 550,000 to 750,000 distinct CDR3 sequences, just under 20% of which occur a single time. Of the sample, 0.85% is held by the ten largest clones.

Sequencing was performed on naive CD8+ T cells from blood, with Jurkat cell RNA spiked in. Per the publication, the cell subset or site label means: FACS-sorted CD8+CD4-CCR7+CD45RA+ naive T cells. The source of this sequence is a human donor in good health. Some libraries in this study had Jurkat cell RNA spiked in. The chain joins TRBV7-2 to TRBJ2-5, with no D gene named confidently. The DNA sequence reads TGTGCCAGCAGCTCGCCGTGGACGGAGACCCAGTACTTC. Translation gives CASSSPWTETQYF.